This T cell receptor beta chain was recorded in a study of OX40 agonist ivuxolimab in advanced cancers. Study-wide background: Ivuxolimab was administered intravenously to patients at 0.01 to 10 mg/kg every 2 weeks.

Blood draws occurred at baseline, cycle 4 day 1, and cycle 7 day 1. Clones were read by immunoSEQ multiplex PCR, and TCRdb kept only the in-frame ones, dropping some. The data hold about 58,000 clones, with 85% to 90% observed a single time. This specimen was CD4+ or CD8+ T cells sorted from blood, taken in a trial of the OX40 agonist ivuxolimab. This clonotype originated in an adult with an advanced solid tumor such as melanoma, head and neck, liver or kidney cancer.

The CDR3 region has the DNA TGTGCCAGCGCTGACAGGGTCTCTGGAAACACCATATATTTT. This gives the protein CASADRVSGNTIYF. This rearrangement joins TRBV18 to TRBJ1-3; TRBD1 aligns across 7 bases. V lost 8 bases, J lost 0 bases, and 4 bases stayed unmatched. This CDR3 has 14 residues. Germline CDR1 is KGHSH and CDR2 is LQKENI. Complete variable domain (other parts from reference TRBV18 and TRBJ1-3): NAGVMQNPRHLVRRRGQEARLRCSPMKGHSHVYWYRQLPEEGLKFMVYLQKENIIDESGMPKERFSAEFPKEGPSILRIQQVVRGDSAAYFCASADRVSGNTIYFGEGSWLTVV.